The text below deals with one T cell receptor (beta chain). Its antigen is not identified. Isolated RNA was reverse transcribed into cDNA used as the sequencing template. Measured with immunoSEQ multiplex PCR; TCRdb has only the in-frame clones, and not every one. In the table there are about 200,000 clones, 30% to 40% of which are singletons. The data were taken from a study of CD8+ T cells in alopecia areata. Study-level results: Mice gave a clearer picture of TCR sharing than patients did, possibly for HLA-related reasons. Clonality exceeded that of normal scalp in lesional scalp, most notably in alopecia totalis/universalis.

With 5 bases removed from V and 13 bases from J, the gap between germline ends came to 15 bases. Germline values: CDR1 SGHDN, CDR2 FVKESK. The CDR3 extends over 12 amino acids. Sample treatment: oral pan-JAK inhibitor, 5-10 mg twice daily. Sample: CD4+ T cells sorted from blood, taken at roughly week 30, from a patient treated with tofacitinib. This clonotype was obtained from a human donor with alopecia areata. The chain uses TRBV14 and TRBJ2-1; D remains ambiguous. CDR3 sequence reads: CASSSTAGTQFF. In DNA form, the CDR3 reads TGTGCCAGCAGCTCAACTGCAGGTACCCAGTTCTTC.